This TCR gamma chain derives from a study of human gamma delta and Vdelta1 T cells. Broader study findings: Polyclonal Delta One T cells reportedly showed broad cytotoxic targeting of acute myeloid leukemia.

TCRdb re-called the PCR reads via CATT. Among several thousand gamma-chain clones listed, around 45% were seen once. Turning to this clone: Its antigen is not known.

The CDR3 runs to 9 residues. Germline CDR1 reads VENAVY; CDR2 reads YDSYNSRV. V gave up 9 bases and J gave up 11 bases; unmatched junction bases: 7. The sample consisted of Vdelta1 gamma-delta T cells from blood grown in culture (DOT cells). The clonotype originates from a human donor in good health. The J gene is TRGJ1 or TRGJ2, the V gene TRGV8. The CDR3: CATPTEKLF. Written as DNA, the CDR3 is TGTGCCACCCCGACTGAGAAACTCTTT.